These T cell receptor beta chains were read from a single sample in a study of cytomegalovirus exposure and HLA in healthy donors. Assay: immunoSEQ multiplex PCR; the TCRdb copy retains only in-frame clones and omits some. The sample gives roughly 100,000 clones, around 77% of which show up once; about 20% is in the top ten. Sequencing was carried out using PBMCs. The receptor source for this set is a woman aged 55-70 years in good health and CMV-seropositive. Each CDR3 is given with its conserved first and last residue. A D gene is named only where the DNA matches it firmly. Rows give clone size only sometimes, using once, few, many, or a class for an expanded clone.

once | . | TRBJ2-4 | TRBV7-9 | TGTGCCAGCAGCTTAGGGGACAAGAAAGATTTTCTAGCCAAAAACATTCAGTACTTC | CASSLGDKKDFLAKNIQYF
few | . | TRBJ1-2 | TRBV4-1 | TGCGCCAGCAGCCAAGAAGCCGCGTTTGGCTATGGCTACACCTTC | CASSQEAAFGYGYTF
. | . | TRBJ2-7 | TRBV6-1 | TGTGCCAGCAGTGAACAGGGGACTACCGCTGTGGGGTACTTC | CASSEQGTTAVGYF
. | TRBD1 | TRBJ1-4 | TRBV2 | TGTGCCAGCAGCCAGGACAGGGCTAATGAAAAACTGTTTTTT | CASSQDRANEKLFF
. | . | TRBJ1-5 | TRBV18 | TGTGCCAGCTCCGCGGGGACGGCGATACGAAATCAGCCCCAGCATTTT | CASSAGTAIRNQPQHF
once | TRBD2 | TRBJ2-1 | TRBV4-2 | TGTGCCAGCAGCCGAGGACTAGCGGGACAATCAGGAAATGAGCAGTTCTTC | CASSRGLAGQSGNEQFF
. | . | TRBJ1-2 | TRBV19 | TGTGCCAGTAGTCGACAGGAATTTGGCTACACCTTC | CASSRQEFGYTF
many | TRBD2 | TRBJ2-2 | TRBV9 | TGTGCCAGCAGCGTTGGGGACTACGGTTCTGGGGAGCTGTTTTTT | CASSVGDYGSGELFF
. | TRBD1 | TRBJ1-2 | TRBV7-9 | TGTGCCAGCAGCTTAGCCGGGACAGGGTTTGGCTATGGCTACACCTTC | CASSLAGTGFGYGYTF
. | . | TRBJ2-5 | TRBV18 | TGTGCCAGCTCACCACCCACTCGGGAGACCCAGTACTTC | CASSPPTRETQYF
. | . | TRBJ1-1 | TRBV9 | TGTGCCAGCAGCCCTCAAGGGGGATCGAACACTGAAGCTTTCTTT | CASSPQGGSNTEAFF
. | . | TRBJ2-2 | TRBV10-3 | TGTGCCATCAGTTCACTGGGGCGAGCCTCGGTCACCGGGGAGCTGTTTTTT | CAISSLGRASVTGELFF
many | . | TRBJ1-2 | TRBV5-5 | TGTGCCAGCAGCTTGGGGGTTACCCACAACCGGGCTAACTATGGCTACACCTTC | CASSLGVTHNRANYGYTF
. | TRBD1 | TRBJ2-7 | TRBV7-9 | TGTGCCAGCAACCGCGGGACAGGGACCTACGAGCAGTACTTC | CASNRGTGTYEQYF
. | . | TRBJ2-6 | TRBV10-1 | TGCGCCAGCAGTGAAGGCAGGGCTGGGGCCAACGTCCTGACTTTC | CASSEGRAGANVLTF
. | TRBD2 | TRBJ2-1 | TRBV6-1 | TGTGCCAGCAGTGGGGGTAGCGGGAGGTCCGGTGAGCAGTTCTTC | CASSGGSGRSGEQFF
. | . | TRBJ2-1 | TRBV18 | TGTGCCAGCTCACCATCCGTCGGTGAGCAGTTCTTC | CASSPSVGEQFF
. | TRBD1 | TRBJ2-7 | TRBV7-3 | TGTGCCAGCAGCCTAGGGGGCTCCGCCTACGAGCAGTACTTC | CASSLGGSAYEQYF